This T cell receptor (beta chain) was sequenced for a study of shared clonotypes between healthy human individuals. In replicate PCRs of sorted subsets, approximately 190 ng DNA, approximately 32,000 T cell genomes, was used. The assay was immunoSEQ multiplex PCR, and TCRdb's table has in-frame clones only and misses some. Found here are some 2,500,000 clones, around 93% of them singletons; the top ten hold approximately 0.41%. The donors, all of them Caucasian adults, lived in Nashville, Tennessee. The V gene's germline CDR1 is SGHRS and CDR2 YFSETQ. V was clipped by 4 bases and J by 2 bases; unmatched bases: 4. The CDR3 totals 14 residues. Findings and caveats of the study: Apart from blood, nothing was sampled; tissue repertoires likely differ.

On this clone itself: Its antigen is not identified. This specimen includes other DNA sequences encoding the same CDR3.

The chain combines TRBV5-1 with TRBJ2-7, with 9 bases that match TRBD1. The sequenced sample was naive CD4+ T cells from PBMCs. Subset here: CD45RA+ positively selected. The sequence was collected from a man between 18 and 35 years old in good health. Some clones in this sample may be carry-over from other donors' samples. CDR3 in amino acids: CASSPRQGAYEQYF. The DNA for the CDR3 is TGCGCCAGCAGCCCACGACAGGGGGCCTACGAGCAGTACTTC.